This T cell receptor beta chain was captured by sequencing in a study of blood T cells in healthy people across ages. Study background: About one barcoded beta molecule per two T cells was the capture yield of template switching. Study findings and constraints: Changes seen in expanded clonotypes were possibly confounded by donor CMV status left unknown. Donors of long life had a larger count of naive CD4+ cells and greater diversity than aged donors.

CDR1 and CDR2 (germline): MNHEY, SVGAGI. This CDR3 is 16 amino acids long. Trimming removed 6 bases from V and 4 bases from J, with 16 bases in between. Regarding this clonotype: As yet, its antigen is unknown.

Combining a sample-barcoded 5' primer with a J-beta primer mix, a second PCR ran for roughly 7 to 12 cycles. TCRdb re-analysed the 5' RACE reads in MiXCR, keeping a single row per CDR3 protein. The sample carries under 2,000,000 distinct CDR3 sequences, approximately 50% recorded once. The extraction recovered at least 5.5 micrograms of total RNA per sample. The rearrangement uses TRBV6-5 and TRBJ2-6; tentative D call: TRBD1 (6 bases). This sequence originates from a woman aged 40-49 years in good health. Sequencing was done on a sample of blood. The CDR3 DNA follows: TGTGCCAGCAGGCCTACAACAGGGACGGGGGCCAACGTCCTGACTTTC. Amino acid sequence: CASRPTTGTGANVLTF.